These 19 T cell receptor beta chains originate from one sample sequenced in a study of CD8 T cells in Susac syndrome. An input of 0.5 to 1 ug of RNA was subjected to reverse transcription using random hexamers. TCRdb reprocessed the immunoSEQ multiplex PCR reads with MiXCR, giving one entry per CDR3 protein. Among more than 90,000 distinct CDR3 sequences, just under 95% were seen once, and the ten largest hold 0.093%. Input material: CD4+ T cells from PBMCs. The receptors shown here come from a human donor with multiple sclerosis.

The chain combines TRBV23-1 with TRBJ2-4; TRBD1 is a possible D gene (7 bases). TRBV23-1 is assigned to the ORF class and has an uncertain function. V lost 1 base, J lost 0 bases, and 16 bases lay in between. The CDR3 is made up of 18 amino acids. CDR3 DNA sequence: TGCGCCAGCAGTCAATGGGGCGGGGACAGCCGAGCCAAAAACATTCAGTACTTC. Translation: CASSQWGGDSRAKNIQYF.

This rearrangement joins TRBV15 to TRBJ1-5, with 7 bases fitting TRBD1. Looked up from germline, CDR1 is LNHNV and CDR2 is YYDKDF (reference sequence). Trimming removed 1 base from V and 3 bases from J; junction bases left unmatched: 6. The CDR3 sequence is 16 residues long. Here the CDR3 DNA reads TGTGCCACCAGCAGAGGACGGGGACAGATCAATCAGCCCCAGCATTTT. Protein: CATSRGRGQINQPQHF.

The CDR3 DNA follows: TGTGCCAGCAATCGGGGCTTCGAGGAGGGCTACACCTTC. It translates to CASNRGFEEGYTF. This chain connects TRBV6-5 to TRBJ1-2, with a possible D match to TRBD1 (5 bases). The length of the CDR3 is 13 residues. The V end was cut by 7 bases, the J end by 8 bases, with 17 bases between. Germline CDR1 MNHEY, CDR2 SVGAGI.

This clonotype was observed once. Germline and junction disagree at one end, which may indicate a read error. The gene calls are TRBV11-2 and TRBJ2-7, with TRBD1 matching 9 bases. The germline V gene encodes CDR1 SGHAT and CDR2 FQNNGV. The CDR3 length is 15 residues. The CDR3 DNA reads TGTGCCAGCAGCCCAGCCGGGACAGGGTCCTCCGAGCAGTACTTC. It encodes CASSPAGTGSSEQYF.

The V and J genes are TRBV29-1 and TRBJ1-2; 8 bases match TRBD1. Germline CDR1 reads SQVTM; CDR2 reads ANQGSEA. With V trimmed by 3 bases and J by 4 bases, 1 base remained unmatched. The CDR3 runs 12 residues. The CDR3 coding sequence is TGCAGCGTTGACGGACAGGGCTATGGCTACACCTTC. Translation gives CSVDGQGYGYTF. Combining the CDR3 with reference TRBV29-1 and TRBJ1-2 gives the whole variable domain SAVISQKPSRDICQRGTSLTIQCQVDSQVTMMFWYRQQPGQSLTLIATANQGSEATYESGFVIDKFPISRPNLTFSTLTVSNMSPEDSSIYLCSVDGQGYGYTFGSGTRLTVV.

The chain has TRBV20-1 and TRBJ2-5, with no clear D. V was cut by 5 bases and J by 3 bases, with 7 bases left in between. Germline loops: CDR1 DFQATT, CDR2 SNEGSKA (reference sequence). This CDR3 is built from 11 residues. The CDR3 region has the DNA TGCAGTGCTTGGGGAAAAGAGACCCAGTACTTC. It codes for CSAWGKETQYF.

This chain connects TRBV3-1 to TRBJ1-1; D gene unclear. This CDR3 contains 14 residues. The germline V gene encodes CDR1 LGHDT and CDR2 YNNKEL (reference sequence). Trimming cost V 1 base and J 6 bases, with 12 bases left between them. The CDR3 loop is CASSQGETPPEAFF. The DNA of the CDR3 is TGTGCCAGCAGCCAAGGGGAGACTCCCCCTGAAGCTTTCTTT. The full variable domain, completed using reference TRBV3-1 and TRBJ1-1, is DTAVSQTPKYLVTQMGNDKSIKCEQNLGHDTMYWYKQDSKKFLKIMFSYNNKELIINETVPNRFSPKSPDKAHLNLHINSLELGDSAVYFCASSQGETPPEAFFGQGTRLTVV.

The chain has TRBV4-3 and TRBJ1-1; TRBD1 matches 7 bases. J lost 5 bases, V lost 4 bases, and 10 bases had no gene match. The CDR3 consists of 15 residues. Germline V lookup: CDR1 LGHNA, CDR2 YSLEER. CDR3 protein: CASSLQPGTDTEAFF. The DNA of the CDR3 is TGCGCCAGCAGCCTTCAACCCGGGACAGATACTGAAGCTTTCTTT.

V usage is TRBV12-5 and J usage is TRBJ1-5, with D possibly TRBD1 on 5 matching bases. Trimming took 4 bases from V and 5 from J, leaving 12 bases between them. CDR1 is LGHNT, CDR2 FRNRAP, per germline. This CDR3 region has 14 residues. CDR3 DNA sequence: TGTGCTAGTGGTTGGGTCGACAGTTATCAGCCCCAGCATTTT. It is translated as CASGWVDSYQPQHF.

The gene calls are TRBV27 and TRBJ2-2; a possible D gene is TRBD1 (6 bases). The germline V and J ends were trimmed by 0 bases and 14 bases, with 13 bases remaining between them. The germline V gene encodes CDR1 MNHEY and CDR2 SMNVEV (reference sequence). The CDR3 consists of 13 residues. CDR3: CASSLSGTRKLFF. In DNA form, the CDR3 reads TGTGCCAGCAGTTTATCGGGGACACGGAAACTGTTTTTT.

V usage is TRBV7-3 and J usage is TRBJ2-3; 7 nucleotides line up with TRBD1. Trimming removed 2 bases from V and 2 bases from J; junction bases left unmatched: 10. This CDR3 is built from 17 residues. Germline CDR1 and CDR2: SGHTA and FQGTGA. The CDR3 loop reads CASSLPRTGVATDTQYF. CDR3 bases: TGTGCCAGCAGCTTACCCAGAACAGGGGTTGCCACAGATACGCAGTATTTT.

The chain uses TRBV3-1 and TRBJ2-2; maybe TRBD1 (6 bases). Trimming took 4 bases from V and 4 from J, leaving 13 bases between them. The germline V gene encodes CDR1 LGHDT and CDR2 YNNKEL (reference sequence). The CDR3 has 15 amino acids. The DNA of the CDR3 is TGTGCCAGCAGCCGTGGACAGTTGTCCACCGGGGAGCTGTTTTTT. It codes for CASSRGQLSTGELFF.

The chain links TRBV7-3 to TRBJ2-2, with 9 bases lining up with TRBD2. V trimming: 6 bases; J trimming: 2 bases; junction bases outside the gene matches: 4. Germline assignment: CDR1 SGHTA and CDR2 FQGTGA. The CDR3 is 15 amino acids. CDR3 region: CASSNSGGNTGELFF. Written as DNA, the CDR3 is TGTGCCAGCAGTAATAGCGGGGGAAACACCGGGGAGCTGTTTTTT.

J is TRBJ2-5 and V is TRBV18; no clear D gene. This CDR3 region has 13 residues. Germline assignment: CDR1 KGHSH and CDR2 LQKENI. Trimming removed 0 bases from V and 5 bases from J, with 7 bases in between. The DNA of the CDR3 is TGTGCCAGCTCACCACCGGATCCTGAGACCCAGTACTTC. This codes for CASSPPDPETQYF.

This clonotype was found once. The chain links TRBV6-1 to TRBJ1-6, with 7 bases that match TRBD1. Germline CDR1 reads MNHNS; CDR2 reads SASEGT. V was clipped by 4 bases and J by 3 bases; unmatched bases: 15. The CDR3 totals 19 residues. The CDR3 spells CASSAPGTAKGYYNSPLHF. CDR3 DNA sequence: TGTGCCAGCAGTGCACCCGGGACAGCCAAAGGGTACTATAATTCACCCCTCCACTTT.

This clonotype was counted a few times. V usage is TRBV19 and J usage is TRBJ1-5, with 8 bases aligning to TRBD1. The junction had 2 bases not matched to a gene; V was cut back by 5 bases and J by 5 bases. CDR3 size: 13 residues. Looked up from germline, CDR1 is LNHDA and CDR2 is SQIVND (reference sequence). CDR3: CASSLDRDQPQHF. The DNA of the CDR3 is TGTGCCAGTAGTTTGGACAGGGATCAGCCCCAGCATTTT.

The CDR3 nucleotides read TGTGCCAGCTCCTCCCGGACAGGGATAGAAGCTTTCTTT. Translating it yields CASSSRTGIEAFF. The V gene is TRBV6-6, the J gene TRBJ1-1, with TRBD1 matching over 8 bases. The CDR3 has 13 residues. Germline assignment: CDR1 MNHNY and CDR2 SVGAGI (reference sequence). After removal of 8 bases from V and 8 bases from J, the junction contained 10 bases not matched to a gene.

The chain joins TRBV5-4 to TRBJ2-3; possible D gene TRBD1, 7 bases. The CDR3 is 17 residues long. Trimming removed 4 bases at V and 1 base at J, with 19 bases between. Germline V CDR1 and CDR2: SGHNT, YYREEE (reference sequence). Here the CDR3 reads CASSGPRQGGGTDTQYF. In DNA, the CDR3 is TGTGCCAGCAGCGGACCGCGTCAGGGGGGCGGCACAGATACGCAGTATTTT.

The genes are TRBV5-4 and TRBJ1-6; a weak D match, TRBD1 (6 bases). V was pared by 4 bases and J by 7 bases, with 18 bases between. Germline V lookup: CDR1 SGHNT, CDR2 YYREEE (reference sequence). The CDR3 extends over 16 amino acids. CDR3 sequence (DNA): TGTGCCAGCAGCCCGGGGGCCGCAGGTTCAAATTCACCCCTCCACTTT. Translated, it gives CASSPGAAGSNSPLHF.